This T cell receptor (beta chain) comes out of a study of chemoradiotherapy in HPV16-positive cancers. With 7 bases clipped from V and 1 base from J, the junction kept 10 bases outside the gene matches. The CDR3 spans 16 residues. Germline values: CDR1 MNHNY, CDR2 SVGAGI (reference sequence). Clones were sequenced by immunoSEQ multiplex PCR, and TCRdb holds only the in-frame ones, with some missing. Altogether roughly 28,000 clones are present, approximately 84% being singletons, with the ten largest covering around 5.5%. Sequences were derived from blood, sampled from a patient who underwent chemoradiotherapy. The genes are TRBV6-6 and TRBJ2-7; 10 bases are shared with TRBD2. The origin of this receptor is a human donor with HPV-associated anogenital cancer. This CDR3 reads CASIKSGGAYSYEQYF. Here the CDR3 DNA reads TGTGCCAGCATTAAAAGCGGGGGGGCCTATTCCTACGAGCAGTACTTC.